Following are 16 T cell receptor beta chains from one sample sequenced in a study of vaccination effects on CD4 cells after COVID-19. After roughly 10 days in culture, the CD4+ T cells were isolated. As their vaccination, participants received two doses of either BNT162b2 or mRNA-1273. No cognate antigen is known for these TCRs. Sequenced by immunoSEQ multiplex PCR; TCRdb stores in-frame clones only, minus some. The sample includes 45,000 or so clones, about three quarters of them seen just once. The input for sequencing was CD4+ T cells from PBMCs cultured without peptide, taken after COVID-19 vaccination. These receptors were obtained from a human donor who received a COVID-19 vaccine.

This rearrangement joins TRBV18 to TRBJ2-1, with 9 bases that match TRBD1. V shed 3 bases and J 6 bases; nucleotides not matched to a gene: 6. The germline gives CDR1 KGHSH, CDR2 LQKENI. The CDR3 is 15 amino acids. CDR3 sequence: CASSPTGQGGNEQFF. The CDR3 DNA reads TGTGCCAGCTCACCGACGGGACAGGGAGGCAATGAGCAGTTCTTC.

The DNA of the CDR3 is TGCGCCAGCAGCTTGGATCCTGGAAGTGTGAACACTGAAGCTTTCTTT. Translated: CASSLDPGSVNTEAFF. This sequence joins TRBV5-1 and TRBJ1-1; D remains unclear. Germline CDR1 is SGHRS and CDR2 is YFSETQ. V was cut by 0 bases and J by 0 bases, with 12 bases left in between. CDR3 length: 16 residues.

This clone has a handful of counts. This chain links TRBV4-1 with TRBJ2-4, with D possibly being TRBD2 (5 bases). The V and J ends lost 0 bases and 4 bases respectively, with 10 bases between them. The CDR3 covers 15 residues. Germline values: CDR1 MGHRA, CDR2 YSYEKL. CDR3 in amino acids: CASSQEGSGKNIQYF. The CDR3, as DNA: TGCGCCAGCAGCCAAGAGGGGAGCGGTAAAAACATTCAGTACTTC.

This sequence joins TRBV6-5 and TRBJ1-3, with TRBD1 matching over 8 bases. The V segment lost 6 bases and the J segment 4 bases; nucleotides outside the gene matches: 5. Germline assignment: CDR1 MNHEY and CDR2 SVGAGI. This CDR3 has 14 residues. The CDR3 here is CASRRTGQGNTIYF. The DNA of the CDR3 is TGTGCCAGCAGGCGGACAGGGCAGGGAAACACCATATATTTT.

J is TRBJ2-5 and V is TRBV18; D not resolved. The V end was cut by 5 bases, the J end by 0 bases, with 13 bases between. The CDR3 sequence is 15 residues long. The germline CDR1 and CDR2 sequences are KGHSH and LQKENI. CDR3 residues: CASSSQSSYQETQYF. CDR3 DNA sequence: TGTGCCAGCTCATCGCAATCTTCGTACCAAGAGACCCAGTACTTC.

This clone has a handful of counts. The chain uses TRBV2 and TRBJ2-2; maybe TRBD1 (6 bases). V lost 1 base and J lost 0, with 6 bases in between. Germline V CDR1 and CDR2: SNHLY, FYNNEI. CDR3 length: 15 amino acids. CDR3 in amino acids: CASSEGTANTGELFF. DNA of the CDR3: TGTGCCAGCAGTGAAGGGACAGCGAACACCGGGGAGCTGTTTTTT.

This clone was observed a handful of times. V is TRBV6-2 or TRBV6-3 and J is TRBJ1-2, with 8 bases lining up with TRBD1. In germline, CDR1 is MNHEY, CDR2 SVGEGT. With 4 bases clipped from V and 7 bases from J, the junction kept 5 bases outside the gene matches. The CDR3 loop spans 13 amino acids. The chain's CDR3 is CASSWDRLGGYTF. The CDR3 nucleotides read TGTGCCAGCAGTTGGGACAGGCTTGGTGGCTACACCTTC.

This clone was seen a few times. The gene calls are TRBV5-4 and TRBJ1-1; TRBD1 might be the D (5 bases). Trimming pared 5 bases from V and 10 bases from J, leaving 18 bases between. Germline V CDR1 and CDR2: SGHNT, YYREEE (reference sequence). The CDR3 runs 13 residues. This chain's CDR3 is CASRAGTQARAFF. As DNA, the CDR3 is TGTGCCAGCAGGGCCGGGACCCAAGCCAGAGCTTTCTTT. The full variable domain, with the rest looked up from reference TRBV5-4 and TRBJ1-1, is ETGVTQSPTHLIKTRGQQVTLRCSSQSGHNTVSWYQQALGQGPQFIFQYYREEENGRGNFPPRFSGLQFPNYSSELNVNALELDDSALYLCASRAGTQARAFFGQGTRLTVV.

This chain links TRBV5-4 with TRBJ1-6; TRBD1 might be the D (5 bases). Germline CDR1 reads SGHNT; CDR2 reads YYREEE (reference sequence). The CDR3 sequence is 15 residues long. Trimming took 0 bases from V and 7 from J, leaving 11 bases between them. The CDR3 is CASSLVGDNNSPLHF. CDR3 bases: TGTGCCAGCAGCTTGGTGGGGGATAACAATTCACCCCTCCACTTT.

J is TRBJ2-6 and V is TRBV11-2, with D hard to call. V dropped 3 bases and J dropped 2 bases, with 5 bases sitting between them. CDR1 SGHAT and CDR2 FQNNGV come from the germline V gene. The CDR3 covers 14 residues. In DNA form, the CDR3 reads TGTGCCAGCAGCTTGTCACCTGGGGCCAACGTCCTGACTTTC. Its protein is CASSLSPGANVLTF.

J is TRBJ1-2 and V is TRBV10-3; 9 bases match TRBD1. V dropped 8 bases and J dropped 0; count of bases not matched to a gene: 16. In germline, CDR1 is ENHRY, CDR2 SYGVKD. CDR3 length: 18 amino acids. CDR3 loop: CAIWTPGQGVKANYGYTF. In DNA, the CDR3 is TGTGCCATCTGGACTCCGGGACAGGGCGTAAAAGCTAACTATGGCTACACCTTC.

The genes are TRBV11-2 and TRBJ1-6; D possibly corresponds to TRBD1 (5 bases). The V end was cut by 3 bases, the J end by 7 bases, with 13 bases between. The germline V gene encodes CDR1 SGHAT and CDR2 FQNNGV. The CDR3 spans 15 residues. CDR3 residues: CASSFPGRQNSPLHF. Written as DNA, the CDR3 is TGTGCCAGCAGCTTCCCGGGACGGCAAAATTCACCCCTCCACTTT.

This clone was counted at least ten times. The V gene is TRBV9, the J gene TRBJ2-2; tentatively, D is TRBD2 (6 bases). Trimming took off 0 bases at V and 2 bases at J, with 8 bases between the two ends. The CDR3 runs 15 residues. Looked up from germline, CDR1 is SGDLS and CDR2 is YYNGEE. For the CDR3, the DNA is TGTGCCAGCAGCGTAGCGGGGGTAAACACCGGGGAGCTGTTTTTT. Amino acids: CASSVAGVNTGELFF.

The chain carries TRBV18 and TRBJ1-2; D remains unclear. The V and J ends lost 2 bases and 4 bases respectively, with 14 bases between them. The CDR3 contains 15 residues. CDR1 and CDR2 (germline): KGHSH, LQKENI. CDR3 sequence (DNA): TGTGCCAGCTCACCATTAGGCGAACGGGGCTATGGCTACACCTTC. This translates into CASSPLGERGYGYTF. The full variable domain, with the rest looked up from reference TRBV18 and TRBJ1-2, is NAGVMQNPRHLVRRRGQEARLRCSPMKGHSHVYWYRQLPEEGLKFMVYLQKENIIDESGMPKERFSAEFPKEGPSILRIQQVVRGDSAAYFCASSPLGERGYGYTFGSGTRLTVV.

This clone has just a few counts. The V gene is TRBV11-2, the J gene TRBJ1-1, with TRBD1 identical over 7 bases. The CDR3 contains 18 residues. Germline V lookup: CDR1 SGHAT, CDR2 FQNNGV. V trimming: 2 bases; J trimming: 5 bases; junction bases outside the gene matches: 17. CDR3 in DNA: TGTGCCAGCAGCTTACCTTACTACAGGGGTTGGGAAAAAACTGAAGCTTTCTTT. Translating gives CASSLPYYRGWEKTEAFF.

The J gene is TRBJ1-5, the V gene TRBV7-2, with 7 bases fitting TRBD1. Germline V gene data show CDR1 as SGHTA and CDR2 as FQGNSA. The CDR3 has 14 amino acids. V was pared by 5 bases and J by 4 bases, with 5 bases of the junction left unmatched. CDR3 residues: CASSAGTENQPQHF. The CDR3 DNA sequence: TGTGCCAGCAGCGCCGGGACAGAGAATCAGCCCCAGCATTTT. The full variable domain, rest sourced from reference TRBV7-2 and TRBJ1-5, is GAGVSQSPSNKVTEKGKDVELRCDPISGHTALYWYRQSLGQGLEFLIYFQGNSAPDKSGLPSDRFSAERTGGSVSTLTIQRTQQEDSAVYLCASSAGTENQPQHFGDGTRLSIL.